Presented here are 19 T cell receptor beta chains from one specimen sequenced in a study of T cells after yellow fever vaccination. TCRdb passed the 5' RACE reads through MiXCR, listing each CDR3 protein once. In the table there are about 550,000 distinct CDR3 sequences, 15% to 20% of which are singletons. The sequencing used PBMCs, collected 15 days after the yellow fever booster vaccination. Receptors originate from a man in his thirties or forties who received the YFV17D yellow fever vaccine.

The chain joins TRBV7-9 to TRBJ2-7; TRBD2 agrees at 7 bases. This CDR3 contains 14 residues. The J segment lost 6 bases and the V segment lost 5 bases, leaving 10 bases of the junction unmatched. The germline V gene encodes CDR1 SEHNR and CDR2 FQNEAQ (reference sequence). CDR3 bases: TGTGCCAGCAGCCCCTCAGGGAGGGCCGGCGAGCAGTACTTC. Its translation is CASSPSGRAGEQYF.

This clonotype turned up a few times. The chain has TRBV1 and TRBJ2-3; TRBD1 is taken as the D call from the table, unchecked against the DNA. TRBV1 has pseudogene status. The CDR3 extends over 16 amino acids. The CDR3 DNA sequence: TGCACCAGCAGCCAGGACAGGGGAGTGGGCACAGATACGCAGTATTTT. Residues: CTSSQDRGVGTDTQYF.

This clonotype came up a few times. The rearrangement uses TRBV27 and TRBJ2-5, with D unresolved. Trimming took off 4 bases at V and 8 bases at J, with 8 bases between the two ends. CDR3 size: 11 residues. CDR1 is MNHEY, CDR2 SMNVEV, per germline (reference sequence). The CDR3 bases are TGTGCCAGCAGTTCCCGTACAACCCAGTACTTC. It specifies CASSSRTTQYF.

This clonotype was picked up many times. V gene TRBV7-9 combines with J gene TRBJ1-4; 8 bases match TRBD1. The CDR3 has 15 amino acids. J lost 7 bases, V lost 5 bases, and 9 bases had no gene match. CDR1 and CDR2 from the germline V gene are SEHNR and FQNEAQ (reference sequence). CDR3 sequence reads: CASSRDRGQGEKLFF. CDR3 bases: TGTGCCAGCAGCCGCGACAGGGGTCAGGGTGAAAAACTGTTTTTT.

This clonotype has more than one count but fewer than ten. This chain joins TRBV14 and TRBJ1-2; D not certain. The CDR3 covers 14 residues. Germline loops: CDR1 SGHDN, CDR2 FVKESK. Trimming left V 4 bases short and J 8 bases short, with 17 bases between. Here the CDR3 reads CASSRRSSSRGYTF. CDR3 in DNA: TGTGCCAGCAGCCGACGATCTTCTTCGCGGGGCTACACCTTC.

CDR3 sequence: CASSQGTGGGEQYF. CDR3 nucleotides: TGTGCCAGCTCACAAGGGACAGGGGGAGGTGAGCAGTACTTC. This chain connects TRBV18 to TRBJ2-7, with 11 nucleotides matching TRBD1. Per germline, CDR1 KGHSH and CDR2 LQKENI. After removal of 4 bases from V and 7 bases from J, the junction contained 6 bases not matched to a gene. The CDR3 contains 14 residues.

The gene calls are TRBV7-2 and TRBJ2-7, with 8 bases matching TRBD1. Germline CDR1 and CDR2: SGHTA and FQGNSA. The CDR3 runs 14 residues. The ends lost 5 bases at V and 5 bases at J; junction bases unmatched: 8. CDR3 sequence: CASSLGQGNNEQYF. In nucleotides, the CDR3 is TGTGCCAGCAGCCTCGGACAGGGTAACAACGAGCAGTACTTC.

This clonotype was observed a handful of times. This chain links TRBV20-1 with TRBJ2-1; 11 bases line up with TRBD2. This CDR3 has 15 residues. The ends lost 1 base at V and 6 bases at J; junction bases unmatched: 5. Germline-derived CDR1 and CDR2 are DFQATT and SNEGSKA (reference sequence). CDR3 sequence (DNA): TGCAGTGCTAGAGCGGCACTAGCGGGAGCCAATGAGCAGTTCTTC. Translated, it gives CSARAALAGANEQFF.

This clonotype was found a few times. This rearrangement joins TRBV7-6 to TRBJ1-1; 7 nucleotides match TRBD1. Germline V gene lookup returns CDR1 SGHVS and CDR2 FNYEAQ. The V gene end was trimmed by 1 base and the J gene end by 3 bases; junction bases not matched to a gene: 5. CDR3 size: 15 residues. CDR3 sequence reads: CASSLGGQAYTEAFF. The CDR3 nucleotides are TGTGCCAGCAGCTTAGGTGGACAGGCTTACACTGAAGCTTTCTTT.

This clonotype occurred a few times. The chain carries TRBV28 and TRBJ2-2; TRBD1 aligns across 10 bases. Trimming cost V 10 bases and J 3 bases; bases outside gene matches: 5. CDR3 length: 14 residues. Germline lookup yields CDR1 MDHEN and CDR2 SYDVKM. CDR3 nucleotide sequence: TGTGCCACCTCCGGGACAGGGGACACCGGGGAGCTGTTTTTT. Its translation is CATSGTGDTGELFF.

This clonotype was seen a handful of times. The rearrangement links TRBV11-2 to TRBJ2-5; TRBD2 aligns across 10 bases. Germline CDR1 SGHAT, CDR2 FQNNGV. The CDR3 runs 14 residues. J gave up 5 bases and V 5 bases, and 5 bases lay outside the gene matches. Here the CDR3 DNA reads TGTGCCAGCAGCCGCACACTAGCGGGGGAGACCCAGTACTTC. Its translation: CASSRTLAGETQYF.

There are a few counts of this clonotype. V usage is TRBV5-1 and J usage is TRBJ2-1; 7 positions match TRBD1. Germline V gene sequence: CDR1 SGHRS, CDR2 YFSETQ. J gave up 0 bases and V 3 bases, and 6 bases lay outside the gene matches. This CDR3 has 16 residues. The CDR3 reads CASSSTGASSYNEQFF. The CDR3 bases are TGCGCCAGCAGCTCCACAGGGGCCAGCTCCTACAATGAGCAGTTCTTC.

The rearrangement uses TRBV18 and TRBJ2-1; D uncertain. This CDR3 is built from 14 residues. CDR1 and CDR2 from the germline V gene are KGHSH and LQKENI. Trimming removed 0 bases at V and 6 bases at J, with 9 bases between. This chain's CDR3 is CASSPPNRINEQFF. The CDR3, as DNA: TGTGCCAGCTCACCACCTAACCGAATCAATGAGCAGTTCTTC. Full variable domain (rest looked up from reference TRBV18 and TRBJ2-1): NAGVMQNPRHLVRRRGQEARLRCSPMKGHSHVYWYRQLPEEGLKFMVYLQKENIIDESGMPKERFSAEFPKEGPSILRIQQVVRGDSAAYFCASSPPNRINEQFFGPGTRLTVL.

This chain links TRBV9 with TRBJ2-4, with D tentatively TRBD2 (5 bases). With 4 bases removed from V and 0 bases from J, the gap between germline ends came to 14 bases. Germline lookup yields CDR1 SGDLS and CDR2 YYNGEE. CDR3 length: 16 amino acids. The CDR3 DNA reads as TGTGCCAGCAGCCCGCGGGTCGATCTAGCCAAAAACATTCAGTACTTC. The encoded protein is CASSPRVDLAKNIQYF.

The rearrangement joins TRBV12-3 or TRBV12-4 to TRBJ2-1; 14 bases are a match to TRBD2. CDR3 length: 16 amino acids. V trimming: 5 bases; J trimming: 5 bases; junction bases outside the gene matches: 5. The CDR3 protein is CASSIRLAGGDNEQFF. DNA of the CDR3: TGTGCCAGCAGTATCCGACTAGCGGGAGGGGACAATGAGCAGTTCTTC.

This clonotype showed up just a few times. The chain recombines TRBV12-3 or TRBV12-4 with TRBJ1-2; D unresolved. V was trimmed by 0 bases and J by 0 bases, leaving 11 bases between them. The CDR3 covers 16 residues. CDR3 DNA sequence: TGTGCCAGCAGTTTAGCCTGGCAGCAACCTAACTATGGCTACACCTTC. Translated, it gives CASSLAWQQPNYGYTF.

In this sample, this clonotype turned up a few times. Here the CDR3 DNA reads TGTGCCAGCAGTTTACAACGGACCCCCTACGAGCAGTACTTC. Translated, it gives CASSLQRTPYEQYF. The J gene is TRBJ2-7, the V gene TRBV28; no clear D gene. CDR1 is MDHEN, CDR2 SYDVKM, per germline. Between the trimmed V and J ends, which lost 2 bases and 2 bases, there was a span of 10 bases. The length of the CDR3 is 14 residues. Full variable domain (remainder filled in from reference TRBV28 and TRBJ2-7): DVKVTQSSRYLVKRTGEKVFLECVQDMDHENMFWYRQDPGLGLRLIYFSYDVKMKEKGDIPEGYSVSREKKERFSLILESASTNQTSMYLCASSLQRTPYEQYFGPGTRLTVT.

This sequence joins TRBV6-1 and TRBJ2-2; 8 nucleotides align to TRBD2. V was pared by 6 bases and J by 5 bases, with 5 bases of the junction left unmatched. Germline assignment: CDR1 MNHNS and CDR2 SASEGT. The CDR3 covers 14 residues. The CDR3 region has the DNA TGTGCCAGCAGGAATAGCGGGGTAACCGGGGAGCTGTTTTTT. Its protein product is CASRNSGVTGELFF.

This clonotype has a single count. The rearrangement links TRBV11-3 to TRBJ2-2, with D unclear. Germline V CDR1 and CDR2: SGHNT, YENEEA. The CDR3 runs 13 residues. Trimming took 5 bases from V and 7 from J, leaving 11 bases between them. The CDR3 bases are TGTGCCAGCAGCCCCTCCACGGGCGGGGAGCTGTTTTTT. Residues: CASSPSTGGELFF.